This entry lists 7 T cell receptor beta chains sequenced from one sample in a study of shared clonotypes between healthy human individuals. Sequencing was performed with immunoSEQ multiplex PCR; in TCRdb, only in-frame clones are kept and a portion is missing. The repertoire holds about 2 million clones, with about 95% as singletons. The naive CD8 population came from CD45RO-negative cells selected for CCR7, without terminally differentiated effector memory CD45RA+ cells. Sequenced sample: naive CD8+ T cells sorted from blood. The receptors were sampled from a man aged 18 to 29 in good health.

The CDR3 sequence: CASSSPRETAYEAFF. The DNA for the CDR3 is TGTGCCAGTAGTAGCCCCCGCGAGACAGCTTATGAAGCTTTCTTT. The V call is TRBV19, the J call TRBJ1-1; D is possibly TRBD1 (5 bases). V was trimmed by 4 bases and J by 7 bases, leaving 19 bases between them. Germline V CDR1 and CDR2: LNHDA, SQIVND (reference sequence). The CDR3 length is 15 residues.

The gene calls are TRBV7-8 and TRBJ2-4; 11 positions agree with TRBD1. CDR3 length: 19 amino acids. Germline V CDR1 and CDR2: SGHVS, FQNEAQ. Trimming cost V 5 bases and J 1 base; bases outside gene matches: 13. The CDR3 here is CASSGRPGQGVLAKNIQYF. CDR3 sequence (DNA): TGTGCCAGCAGCGGACGACCGGGACAGGGGGTACTGGCCAAAAACATTCAGTACTTC.

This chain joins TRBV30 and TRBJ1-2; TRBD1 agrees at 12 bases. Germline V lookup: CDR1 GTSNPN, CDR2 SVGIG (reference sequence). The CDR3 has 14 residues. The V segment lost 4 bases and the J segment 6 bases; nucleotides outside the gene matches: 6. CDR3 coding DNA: TGTGCCTGGACAGGGACAGGGGGCGTGGATGGCTACACCTTC. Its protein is CAWTGTGGVDGYTF.

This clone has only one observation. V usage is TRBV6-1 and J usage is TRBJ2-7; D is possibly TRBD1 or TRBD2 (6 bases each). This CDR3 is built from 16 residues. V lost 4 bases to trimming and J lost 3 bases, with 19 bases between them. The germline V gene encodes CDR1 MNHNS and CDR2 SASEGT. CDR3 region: CASSGFLEGDLYEQYF. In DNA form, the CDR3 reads TGTGCCAGCAGTGGGTTTTTGGAGGGGGACCTCTACGAGCAGTACTTC.

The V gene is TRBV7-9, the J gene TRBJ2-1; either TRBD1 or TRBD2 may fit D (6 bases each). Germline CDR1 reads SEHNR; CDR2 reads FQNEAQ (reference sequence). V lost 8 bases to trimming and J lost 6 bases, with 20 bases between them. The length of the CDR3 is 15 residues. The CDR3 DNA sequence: TGTGCCAGCCGGGGGCACGGACTTCTAGCCAATGAGCAGTTCTTC. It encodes CASRGHGLLANEQFF.

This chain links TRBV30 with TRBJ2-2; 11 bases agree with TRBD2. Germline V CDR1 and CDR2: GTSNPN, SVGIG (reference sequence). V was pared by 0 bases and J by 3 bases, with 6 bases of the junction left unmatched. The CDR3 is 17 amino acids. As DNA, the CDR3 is TGTGCCTGGAGTGTAGGGCCGGGACTAGCGGACACCGGGGAGCTGTTTTTT. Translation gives CAWSVGPGLADTGELFF.

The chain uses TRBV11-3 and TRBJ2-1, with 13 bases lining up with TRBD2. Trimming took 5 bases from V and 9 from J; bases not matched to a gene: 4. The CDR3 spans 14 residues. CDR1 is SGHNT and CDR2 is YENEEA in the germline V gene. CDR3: CASSPLAGGGEQFF. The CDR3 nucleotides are TGTGCCAGCAGCCCACTAGCGGGGGGGGGTGAGCAGTTCTTC.